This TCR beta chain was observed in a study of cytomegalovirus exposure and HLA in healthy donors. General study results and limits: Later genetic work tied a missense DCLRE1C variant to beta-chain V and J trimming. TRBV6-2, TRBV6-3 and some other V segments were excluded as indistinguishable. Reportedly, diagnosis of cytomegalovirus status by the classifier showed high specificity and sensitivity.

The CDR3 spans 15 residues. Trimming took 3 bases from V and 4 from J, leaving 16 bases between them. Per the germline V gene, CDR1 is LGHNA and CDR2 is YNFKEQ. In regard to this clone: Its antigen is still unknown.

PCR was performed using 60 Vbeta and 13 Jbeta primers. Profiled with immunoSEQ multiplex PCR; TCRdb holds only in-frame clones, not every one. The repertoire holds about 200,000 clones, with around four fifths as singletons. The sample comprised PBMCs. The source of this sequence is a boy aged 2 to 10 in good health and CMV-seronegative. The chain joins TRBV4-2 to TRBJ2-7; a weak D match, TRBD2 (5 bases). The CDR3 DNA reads TGTGCCAGCAGCCAGGAACTCCGGGGAACGTACGAGCAGTACTTC. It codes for CASSQELRGTYEQYF.